Listed below are T cell receptor beta chains from one sample, sequenced in a study of a mutant IDH1 vaccine in newly diagnosed glioma. Generated by immunoSEQ multiplex PCR, the TCRdb table keeps only in-frame clones and is missing some. The sample holds tens of thousands of clones, 65% to 90% seen once. The sequencing here drew on PBMCs, taken from a glioma patient treated with radiotherapy, temozolomide or both. These receptors were collected from a man younger than 40 with glioma. The CDR3 runs from the conserved cysteine through the conserved F or W. The D gene is left open where the match is weak. The size entry is marked missing in some rows and otherwise reads once, few, many or a size class.

V,size,J,D,DNA,CDR3
TRBV10-3,-,TRBJ1-5,-,TGTGCCATCAGTGAGGACACAGTTTATAGCAATCAGCCCCAGCATTTT,CAISEDTVYSNQPQHF
TRBV19,-,TRBJ2-3,-,TGTGCCAGTAGTATTCGGGTTAGTTCTAGCACAGATACGCAGTATTTT,CASSIRVSSSTDTQYF
TRBV5-1,-,TRBJ2-1,-,TGCGCCAGCAGCTTCGAGACTAGTGTCCATGAGCAGTTCTTC,CASSFETSVHEQFF
TRBV4-1,-,TRBJ2-1,-,TGCGCCAGCAGCCCGGGACGCTACAATGAGCAGTTCTTC,CASSPGRYNEQFF
TRBV6-5,once,TRBJ1-1,-,TGTGCCAGCAGTTACTCGTCAAAGAACACTGAAGCTTTCTTT,CASSYSSKNTEAFF
TRBV5-1,-,TRBJ1-1,-,TGCGCCAGCAGCTTGGTACAGCGTACCACTGAAGCTTTCTTT,CASSLVQRTTEAFF
TRBV6-6,-,TRBJ1-1,TRBD1,TGTGCCAGCAGTCCCTCCGGGACAGGGGATGAAGCTTTCTTT,CASSPSGTGDEAFF
TRBV28,-,TRBJ1-5,-,TGTGCCAGCAGTTTCGATATCAATCAGCCCCAGCATTTT,CASSFDINQPQHF
TRBV7-9,few,TRBJ1-1,-,TGTGCCAGCAGCTTAGATGCTGAAGCTTTCTTT,CASSLDAEAFF
TRBV6-5,-,TRBJ1-6,TRBD1,TGTGCCAGCAGTATGGACAGGGGAAGTTCACCCCTCCACTTT,CASSMDRGSSPLHF
TRBV9,-,TRBJ2-4,-,TGTGTCAGCAGCGTATATGGGGGGATTCAGTACTTC,CVSSVYGGIQYF
TRBV20-1,-,TRBJ1-2,-,TGCAGTGCTAGAGCTCGGGGTGGCTACACCTTC,CSARARGGYTF
TRBV4-1,-,TRBJ2-7,-,TGCGCCAGCAGCCAGCCCGTGGGGGCGACAGGCTCCTACGAGCAGTACTTC,CASSQPVGATGSYEQYF
TRBV5-1,once,TRBJ2-7,-,TGCGCCAGCAGCTTGTCAGTACTCGAAACCTACGAGCAGTACTTC,CASSLSVLETYEQYF
TRBV6-6,-,TRBJ2-7,-,TGTGCCAGCAGTCCCGAAGGGCTCGACGAGCAGTACTTC,CASSPEGLDEQYF
TRBV6-6,-,TRBJ2-7,-,TGTGCCAGCAGTTACTCGACTCTAAGGGGTGACGACGAGCAGTACTTC,CASSYSTLRGDDEQYF
TRBV4-2,-,TRBJ1-2,-,TGTGCCAGCAGCCAAGCCCCAGGGCAATTTGGTGGCTACACCTTC,CASSQAPGQFGGYTF
TRBV2,-,TRBJ1-1,TRBD1,TGTGCCAGCAGCGAACGACAGGGGGGCCGGCTTTTAAACACTGAAGCTTTCTTT,CASSERQGGRLLNTEAFF
TRBV6-6,-,TRBJ2-7,-,TGTGCCAGCACCCCTTGGGGGGACCTTACCTACGAGCAGTACTTC,CASTPWGDLTYEQYF
TRBV4-2,-,TRBJ2-3,-,TGTGCCAGCAGCCAAGAGAAAGGGGGGGGGAGCACAGATACGCAGTATTTT,CASSQEKGGGSTDTQYF
TRBV30,-,TRBJ2-7,TRBD1,TGTGCCTGGAGTTCCGGGACAGGGATCGTCGAGCAGTACTTC,CAWSSGTGIVEQYF
TRBV13,-,TRBJ2-1,-,TGTGCCAGCAGCCCCGAGGACAGGACTACCGACAATGAGCAGTTCTTC,CASSPEDRTTDNEQFF
TRBV4-1,-,TRBJ1-1,-,TGCGCCAGCACCCAGGGGTGGATGGCAGGGGTGCTGAACACTGAAGCTTTCTTT,CASTQGWMAGVLNTEAFF
TRBV27,-,TRBJ2-1,TRBD1,TGTGCCAGCAGTTTATTAGGACAGGGTGGCCTCAATGAGCAGTTCTTC,CASSLLGQGGLNEQFF
TRBV6-1,-,TRBJ2-3,-,TGTGCCAGCAGTAGCCGGGACGCCTCAGATACGCAGTATTTT,CASSSRDASDTQYF
TRBV7-8,-,TRBJ2-7,-,TGTGCCAGCAGCTTAGGGAGGGGGGGCCCCGGGAGGGAGCAGTACTTC,CASSLGRGGPGREQYF
TRBV5-4,-,TRBJ2-3,-,TGTGCCAGCAGCACCGGAGATACGCAGTATTTT,CASSTGDTQYF
TRBV5-8,-,TRBJ1-5,TRBD1,TGTGCCAGCAGCTTGGCAGGGGGCCTCAATCAGCCCCAGCATTTT,CASSLAGGLNQPQHF
TRBV5-1,-,TRBJ2-3,-,TGCGCCAGCAGCCCTGGGATCACCACAGATACGCAGTATTTT,CASSPGITTDTQYF
TRBV7-6,-,TRBJ1-5,-,TGTGCCAGCAGCTTAAGGCGAGAACAGCCCCAGCATTTT,CASSLRREQPQHF
TRBV6-5,-,TRBJ2-2,-,TGTGCCAGCGGACAGCCGTACACCGGGGAGCTGTTTTTT,CASGQPYTGELFF
TRBV9,-,TRBJ2-5,TRBD2,TGTGCCAGCAGCGTAGGTCATAACCCGGGACTAGCGGGGGAAGAGACCCAGTACTTC,CASSVGHNPGLAGEETQYF
TRBV9,-,TRBJ1-4,-,TGTGCCAGCAGCGGCCGGGTTGCAACTAATGAAAAACTGTTTTTT,CASSGRVATNEKLFF
TRBV19,-,TRBJ1-1,-,TGTGCCAGTAGTCATGAACGGGCTGTTCGTGAAGCTTTCTTT,CASSHERAVREAFF
TRBV21-1,-,TRBJ2-7,-,TGTGCCAGCAGCTTAACCTACGAGCAGTACTTC,CASSLTYEQYF
TRBV29-1,-,TRBJ1-1,TRBD1,TGCAGCGTTGACTCACTGGACAGGGCATTGGGGAACACTGAAGCTTTCTTT,CSVDSLDRALGNTEAFF
TRBV7-8,-,TRBJ2-7,-,TGTGCCAGCAGCTTACAGGGCCGCTCCTACGAGCAGTACTTC,CASSLQGRSYEQYF
TRBV6-1,-,TRBJ2-7,-,TGTGCCAGCAGTGACGCAGGATTCCTATCCTACGAGCAGTACTTC,CASSDAGFLSYEQYF
TRBV7-2,-,TRBJ2-7,-,TGTGCCAGCAGCTTAGTTCTGGGAGTCAACGAGCAGTACTTC,CASSLVLGVNEQYF
TRBV5-1,once,TRBJ2-3,TRBD2,TGCGCCAGCAGCTTGGAAGCGGGGGGACCTGGAGATACGCAGTATTTT,CASSLEAGGPGDTQYF
TRBV2,-,TRBJ1-1,-,TGTGCCAGCAGTGAGTACCAGTTAATGAACACTGAAGCTTTCTTT,CASSEYQLMNTEAFF
TRBV9,-,TRBJ2-5,-,TGTGCCAGCAGCGTAGCGAGTGGGACGGGGACCCAGTACTTC,CASSVASGTGTQYF
TRBV14,-,TRBJ2-2,TRBD2,TGTGCCACGCGGGGGGGAGAAACGAACACCGGGGAGCTGTTTTTT,CATRGGETNTGELFF
TRBV11-2,-,TRBJ2-7,TRBD1,TGTGCCAGCCTAGATTACAGGGGCAACTACGAGCAGTACTTC,CASLDYRGNYEQYF
TRBV7-2,-,TRBJ2-3,TRBD2,TGTGCCAGCAGCCTTATAGCGGGGGGTACCGCAGATACGCAGTATTTT,CASSLIAGGTADTQYF
TRBV19,-,TRBJ1-1,-,TGTGCCAGTAGATACCATGGGAATGAAGCTTTCTTT,CASRYHGNEAFF
TRBV19,-,TRBJ2-7,TRBD1,TGTGCCAGTAGTATCTTCCCGGGACAGGGGTCTGGCGAGCAGTACTTC,CASSIFPGQGSGEQYF
TRBV5-1,-,TRBJ1-1,-,TGCGCCAGCAGCTTGGTGCTTCCGGGAAGGGAGGGAGCTTTCTTT,CASSLVLPGREGAFF
TRBV5-1,-,TRBJ1-2,-,TGCGCCAGCACCCTAAGAGCGACAGGCCTCTCGCCCTCCTTCTATGGCTACACCTTC,CASTLRATGLSPSFYGYTF
TRBV5-1,-,TRBJ2-3,-,TGCGCCAGCAGCCACGACCTCACAGATACGCAGTATTTT,CASSHDLTDTQYF
TRBV4-1,-,TRBJ1-2,TRBD1,TGCGCCAGCAAGTGGACAGGATCTAACTATGGCTACACCTTC,CASKWTGSNYGYTF
TRBV12-5,-,TRBJ2-2,TRBD1,TGTGCTAGTGGTTTGACCCTTCGGGACAGCAGCACCGGGGAGCTGTTTTTT,CASGLTLRDSSTGELFF
TRBV4-1,-,TRBJ1-1,-,TGCGCCAGCAGCCAAGCCTCAGGGCCTACTATTGAAGCTTTCTTT,CASSQASGPTIEAFF
TRBV5-1,-,TRBJ1-1,-,TGCGCCAGCAGCTTTGGGGAATATAACACTGAAGCTTTCTTT,CASSFGEYNTEAFF
TRBV18,-,TRBJ1-3,-,TGTGCCAGCTCACCAACCTGGTTCGAAGGAAACACCATATATTTT,CASSPTWFEGNTIYF
TRBV7-9,-,TRBJ1-2,-,TGTGCCAGCAGCCCCCCCCGAGGGTCCGCCTATGGCTACACCTTC,CASSPPRGSAYGYTF